These T cell receptor beta chains were read from a single sample in a study of graft-versus-host responses after intestinal transplantation. These receptors lack a known antigen. TCRdb keeps only in-frame clones here, not all; method: immunoSEQ multiplex PCR. Among 35,000 to 50,000 clones, roughly 95% were seen once, and the ten largest hold around 0.2%. Source: unstimulated CD8+ T cells sorted from spleen or lymph node cells, taken before transplant. These receptors came from a human donor who was the organ donor for an intestinal transplant. CDR3s include the opening cysteine and the closing phenylalanine or tryptophan. The order of the fields is V gene, J gene, CDR3 length, clone size, D gene, CDR3 protein, CDR3 DNA. The D gene is left open where the match is weak. A clone size is listed for some rows: how often the clone was seen (once, few, many), or a class if it is expanded.

TRBV6-1	TRBJ1-2	15	-	-	CASRVWSAANYGYTF	TGTGCCAGCAGGGTTTGGTCAGCAGCTAACTATGGCTACACCTTC
TRBV7-5	TRBJ1-1	14	-	-	CARSYPQGATEAFF	TGTGCCAGAAGTTATCCTCAGGGGGCCACTGAAGCTTTCTTT
TRBV4-3	TRBJ2-1	15	-	-	CASSQDPSGGNEQFF	TGCGCCAGCAGCCAAGATCCTTCAGGGGGGAATGAGCAGTTCTTC
TRBV7-8	TRBJ2-5	15	-	-	CASSLGQDSGETQYF	TGTGCCAGCAGCTTAGGACAGGACTCCGGAGAGACCCAGTACTTC
TRBV4-3	TRBJ2-3	16	-	TRBD2	CASSQESSGGTDTQYF	TGCGCCAGCAGCCAAGAGTCTAGCGGGGGGACAGATACGCAGTATTTT
TRBV6-6	TRBJ2-1	16	-	TRBD2	CASSQGLAANYNEQFF	TGTGCCAGCAGCCAAGGACTAGCGGCGAACTACAATGAGCAGTTCTTC
TRBV9	TRBJ2-7	12	-	TRBD1	CASSGTGKEQYF	TGTGCCAGCAGCGGGACAGGAAAGGAGCAGTACTTC
TRBV7-9	TRBJ2-5	14	-	TRBD1	CASSSRDSEETQYF	TGTGCCAGCAGCTCCCGGGACAGTGAAGAGACCCAGTACTTC
TRBV6-6	TRBJ1-1	15	-	-	CASSYTREGSTEAFF	TGTGCCAGCAGTTACACAAGGGAGGGGAGTACTGAAGCTTTCTTT
TRBV19	TRBJ2-1	12	-	-	CASSYSYNEQFF	TGTGCCAGTAGCTACTCCTACAATGAGCAGTTCTTC
TRBV30	TRBJ2-7	13	-	TRBD1	CAWSRDRSYEQYF	TGTGCCTGGAGCCGGGACAGGTCCTACGAGCAGTACTTC
TRBV6-5	TRBJ1-1	12	once	TRBD1	CAARTGGTEAFF	TGTGCCGCACGGACAGGGGGCACTGAAGCTTTCTTT